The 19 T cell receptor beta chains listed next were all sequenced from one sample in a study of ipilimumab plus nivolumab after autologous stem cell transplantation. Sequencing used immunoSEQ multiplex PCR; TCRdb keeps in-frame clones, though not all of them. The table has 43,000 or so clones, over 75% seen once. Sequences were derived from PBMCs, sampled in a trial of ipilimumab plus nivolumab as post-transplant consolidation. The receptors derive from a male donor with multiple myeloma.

The DNA of the CDR3 is TGCGCCAGCAGCTTAGGCAGACTTAGTGAAAAACTGTTTTTT. Its translation is CASSLGRLSEKLFF. J is TRBJ1-4 and V is TRBV5-1; D gene uncertain. The V gene lost 2 bases and the J gene lost 7 bases, with 12 bases spanning the gap. The CDR3 covers 14 residues. Germline CDR1 reads SGHRS; CDR2 reads YFSETQ.

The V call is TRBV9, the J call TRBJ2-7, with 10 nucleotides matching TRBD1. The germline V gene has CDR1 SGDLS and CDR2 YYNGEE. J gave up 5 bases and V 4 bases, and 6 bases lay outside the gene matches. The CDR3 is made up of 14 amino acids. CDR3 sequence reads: CASSPRQGADEQYF. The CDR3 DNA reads TGTGCCAGCAGCCCTCGACAGGGGGCCGACGAGCAGTACTTC.

DNA of the CDR3: TGCGCCAGCGACCCGGGACAGCCGAACACCGGGGAGCTGTTTTTT. Translated, it gives CASDPGQPNTGELFF. The genes are TRBV5-1 and TRBJ2-2; 7 positions agree with TRBD1. Germline lookup yields CDR1 SGHRS and CDR2 YFSETQ. V gave up 7 bases and J gave up 0 bases; unmatched junction bases: 6. CDR3 length: 15 residues.

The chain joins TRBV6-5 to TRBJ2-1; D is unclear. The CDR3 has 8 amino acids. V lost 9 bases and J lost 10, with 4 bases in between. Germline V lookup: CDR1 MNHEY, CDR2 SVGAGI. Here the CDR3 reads CARDEQFF. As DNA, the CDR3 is TGTGCCAGAGACGAGCAGTTCTTC.

CDR3 region: CASREGTAHVLNYGYTF. The DNA of the CDR3 is TGTGCCAGCAGGGAGGGGACAGCGCATGTTCTAAACTATGGCTACACCTTC. The rearrangement joins TRBV6-4 to TRBJ1-2; 7 positions agree with TRBD1. Germline lookup yields CDR1 MRHNA and CDR2 SNTAGT. The CDR3 totals 17 residues. J was trimmed by 2 bases and V by 6 bases; bases with no gene match: 15.

CDR3 nucleotides: TGTGCCTGGAGTATAGGGATGGGCGAAAAACTGTTTTTT. This gives the protein CAWSIGMGEKLFF. The chain carries TRBV30 and TRBJ1-4; no definite D call. The V gene's germline CDR1 is GTSNPN and CDR2 SVGIG (reference sequence). The CDR3 is 13 amino acids. The V gene lost 2 bases and the J gene lost 8 bases, with 12 bases spanning the gap.

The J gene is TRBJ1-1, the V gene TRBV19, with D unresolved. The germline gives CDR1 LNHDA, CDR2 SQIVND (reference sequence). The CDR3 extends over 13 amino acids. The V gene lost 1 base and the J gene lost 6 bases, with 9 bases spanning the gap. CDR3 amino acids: CASSIVPDSEAFF. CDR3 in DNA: TGTGCCAGTAGTATAGTGCCGGATTCTGAAGCTTTCTTT. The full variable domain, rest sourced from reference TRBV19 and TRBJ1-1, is DGGITQSPKYLFRKEGQNVTLSCEQNLNHDAMYWYRQDPGQGLRLIYYSQIVNDFQKGDIAEGYSVSREKKESFPLTVTSAQKNPTAFYLCASSIVPDSEAFFGQGTRLTVV.

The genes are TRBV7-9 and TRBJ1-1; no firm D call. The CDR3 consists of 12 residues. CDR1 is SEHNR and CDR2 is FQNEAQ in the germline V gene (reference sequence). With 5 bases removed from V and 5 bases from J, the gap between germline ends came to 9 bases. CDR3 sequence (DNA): TGTGCCAGCAGCCCGATCTTGACTGAAGCTTTCTTT. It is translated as CASSPILTEAFF.

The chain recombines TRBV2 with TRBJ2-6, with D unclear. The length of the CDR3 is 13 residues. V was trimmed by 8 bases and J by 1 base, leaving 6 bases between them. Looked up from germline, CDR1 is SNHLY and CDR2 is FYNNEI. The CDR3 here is CASGRSGANVLTF. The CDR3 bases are TGTGCCAGCGGCAGGTCTGGGGCCAACGTCCTGACTTTC.

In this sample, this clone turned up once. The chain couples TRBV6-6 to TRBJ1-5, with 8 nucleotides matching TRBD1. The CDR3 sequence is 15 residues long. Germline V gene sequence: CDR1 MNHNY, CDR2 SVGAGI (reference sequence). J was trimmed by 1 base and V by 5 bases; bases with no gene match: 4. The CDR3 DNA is TGTGCCAGCAGTCCTGGGGACAGGAGCAATCAGCCCCAGCATTTT. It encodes CASSPGDRSNQPQHF.

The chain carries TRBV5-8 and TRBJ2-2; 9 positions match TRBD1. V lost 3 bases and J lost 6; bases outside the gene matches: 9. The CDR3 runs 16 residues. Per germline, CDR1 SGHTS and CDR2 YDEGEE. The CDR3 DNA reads TGTGCCAGCAGCTCGGACACAGGGGGCTGGGCCGGGGAGCTGTTTTTT. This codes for CASSSDTGGWAGELFF.

CDR3 sequence reads: CASTAAGRETQYF. The CDR3 coding sequence is TGTGCCAGCACCGCGGCTGGCCGAGAGACCCAGTACTTC. J is TRBJ2-5 and V is TRBV5-5; D remains unclear. From germline, CDR1 is SGHKS and CDR2 YYEKEE (reference sequence). This CDR3 spans 13 amino acids. Trimming stripped 6 bases from V and 4 bases from J, with 13 bases between.

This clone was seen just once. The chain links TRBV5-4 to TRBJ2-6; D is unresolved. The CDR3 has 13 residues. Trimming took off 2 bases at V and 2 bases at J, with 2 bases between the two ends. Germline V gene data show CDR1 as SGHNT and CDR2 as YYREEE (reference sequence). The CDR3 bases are TGTGCCAGCAGCTTAGCTGGGGCCAACGTCCTGACTTTC. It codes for CASSLAGANVLTF. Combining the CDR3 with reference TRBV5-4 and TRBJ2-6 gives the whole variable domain ETGVTQSPTHLIKTRGQQVTLRCSSQSGHNTVSWYQQALGQGPQFIFQYYREEENGRGNFPPRFSGLQFPNYSSELNVNALELDDSALYLCASSLAGANVLTFGAGSRLTVL.

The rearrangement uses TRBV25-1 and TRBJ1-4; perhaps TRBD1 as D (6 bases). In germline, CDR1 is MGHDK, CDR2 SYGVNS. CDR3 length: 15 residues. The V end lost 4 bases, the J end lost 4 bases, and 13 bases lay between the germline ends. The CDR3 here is CASSGRTAHNEKLFF. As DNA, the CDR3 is TGTGCCAGCAGTGGAAGGACAGCGCATAATGAAAAACTGTTTTTT.

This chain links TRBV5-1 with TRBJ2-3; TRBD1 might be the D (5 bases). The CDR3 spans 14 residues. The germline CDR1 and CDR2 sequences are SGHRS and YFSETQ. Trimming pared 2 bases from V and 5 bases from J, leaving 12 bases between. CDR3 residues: CASSFRVYGDTQYF. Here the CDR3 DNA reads TGCGCCAGCAGCTTCAGGGTTTACGGAGATACGCAGTATTTT.

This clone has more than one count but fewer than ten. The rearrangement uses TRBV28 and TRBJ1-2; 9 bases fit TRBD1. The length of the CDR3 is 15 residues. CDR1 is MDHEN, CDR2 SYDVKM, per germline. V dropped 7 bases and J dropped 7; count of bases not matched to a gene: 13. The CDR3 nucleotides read TGTGCCAGCACCCGAATAACCGGGACAGGGACTGGCTACACCTTC. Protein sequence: CASTRITGTGTGYTF.

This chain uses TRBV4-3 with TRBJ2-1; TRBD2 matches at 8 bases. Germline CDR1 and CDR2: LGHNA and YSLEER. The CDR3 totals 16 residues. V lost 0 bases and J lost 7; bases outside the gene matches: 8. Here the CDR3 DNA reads TGCGCCAGCAGCCAAGATGAAGCGGGGGAACCTAATGAGCAGTTCTTC. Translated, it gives CASSQDEAGEPNEQFF.

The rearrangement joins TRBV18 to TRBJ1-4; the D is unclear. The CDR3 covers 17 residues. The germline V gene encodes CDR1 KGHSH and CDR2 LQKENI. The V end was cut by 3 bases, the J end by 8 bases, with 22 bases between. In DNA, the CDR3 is TGTGCCAGCTCACCCCGTGTATTGGCTAGCCTAGGCGAAAAACTGTTTTTT. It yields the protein CASSPRVLASLGEKLFF.

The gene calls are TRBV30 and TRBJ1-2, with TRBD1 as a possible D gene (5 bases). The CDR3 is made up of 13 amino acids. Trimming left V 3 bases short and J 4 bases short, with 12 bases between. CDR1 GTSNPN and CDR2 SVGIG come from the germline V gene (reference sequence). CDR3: CAWRGRDRYGYTF. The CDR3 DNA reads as TGTGCCTGGAGGGGAAGGGACCGCTATGGCTACACCTTC. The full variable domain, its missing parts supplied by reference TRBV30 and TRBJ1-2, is SQTIHQWPATLVQPVGSPLSLECTVEGTSNPNLYWYRQAAGRGLQLLFYSVGIGQISSEVPQNLSASRPQDRQFILSSKKLLLSDSGFYLCAWRGRDRYGYTFGSGTRLTVV.